The clone carrying this T cell receptor beta chain was counted at least ten times. Its antigen is not known. The CDR3 sequence is 15 residues long. CDR1 and CDR2 from the germline V gene are SGDLS and YYNGEE. Trimming removed 0 bases from V and 8 bases from J, with 14 bases in between. Genomic DNA constituted the template upon which TCR beta VDJ and CDR3 profiling was performed. In TCRdb, the reads were re-called with MiXCR into one record per CDR3 protein. This sample has approximately 130,000 distinct CDR3 sequences; around two fifths occur once, and the top ten carry roughly 8.9%. These data are taken from a study of CD8+CD57+ T cells in acquired aplastic anemia. Study-level background: Sorted CD4+ and CD8+ cells yielded DNA averaging about 2.9 ug. Read counts for CD4+ cells (from healthy donors) averaged approximately 11 million. The study's findings and limits: Patients and controls had in common twenty-nine CD8+ CDR3 sequences. Between the patient and control groups, CD8+ Simpson's diversity did not differ significantly.

The chain joins TRBV9 to TRBJ1-4, with a tentative D call TRBD1 (6 bases). Sequencing used sorted CD4+, CD8+, or CD8+CD57+ T cells (not recorded which) from PBMCs. This receptor was identified in a human donor in good health, serving as a control. This CDR3 reads CASSVDRGLGEKLFF. The CDR3, as DNA: TGTGCCAGCAGCGTAGATCGGGGGCTCGGGGAAAAACTGTTTTTT.